The 23 T cell receptor beta chains presented below share a single source sample, sequenced in a study of blood T cell repertoires in COVID-19. The repertoire was sequenced with immunoSEQ multiplex PCR; TCRdb's copy has only in-frame clones and lacks some. The sample shows about 43,000 clones, 70% to 90% of them seen only once. The source material was peripheral blood. These receptors were obtained from a man between 60 and 70 years old with active COVID-19.

This chain uses TRBV19 with TRBJ2-7, with TRBD1 as a possible D gene (5 bases). Trimming shortened V by 1 base and J by 2 bases, and 9 bases separated the two germline ends. The CDR3 covers 14 residues. Per the germline V gene, CDR1 is LNHDA and CDR2 is SQIVND (reference sequence). CDR3 in DNA: TGTGCCAGTAGTATAGGTAGGGGAACCTACGAGCAGTACTTC. Protein product: CASSIGRGTYEQYF.

The chain has TRBV4-2 and TRBJ2-7; TRBD1 aligns across 7 bases. Germline lookup yields CDR1 LGHNA and CDR2 YNFKEQ. J gave up 5 bases and V 5 bases, and 12 bases lay outside the gene matches. The CDR3 runs 15 residues. CDR3 sequence: CASSARDSTFDEQYF. The CDR3, as DNA: TGTGCCAGCAGCGCCCGGGACAGCACCTTCGACGAGCAGTACTTC.

A single count supports this clone. The V call is TRBV3-1 (or the pseudogene TRBV3-2), the J call TRBJ2-4; 15 bases agree with TRBD2. Germline values: CDR1 LGHDT, CDR2 YNNKEL (reference sequence). CDR3 length: 16 residues. V was clipped by 5 bases and J by 8 bases; unmatched bases: 7. CDR3 DNA sequence: TGTGCCAGCAGCTTAGGGACTAGCGGGAGGAGGGACATTCAGTACTTC. It is translated as CASSLGTSGRRDIQYF.

The rearrangement links TRBV24-1 to TRBJ2-1; a weak D match, TRBD1 (6 bases). This CDR3 comprises 15 residues. V was pared by 5 bases and J by 8 bases, with 18 bases between. CDR1 KGHDR and CDR2 SFDVKD come from the germline V gene. DNA of the CDR3: TGTGCCACCAGTGTTTTAGGGATCAAGGGGGATGAGCAGTTCTTC. Its translation is CATSVLGIKGDEQFF.

V is TRBV21-1 and J is TRBJ2-1; the DNA was not compared with TRBD2, the D call given in the table. TRBV21-1 is given as a pseudogene. This CDR3 spans 13 amino acids. CDR3 sequence: CASSKIRGNEQFF. The CDR3 nucleotides are TGTGCCAGCAGCAAAATTCGGGGCAATGAGCAGTTCTTC.

The chain uses TRBV10-3 and TRBJ2-3; 11 bases align to TRBD1. The length of the CDR3 is 15 residues. Germline CDR1 reads ENHRY; CDR2 reads SYGVKD. The trim removed 7 bases at V and 1 base at J, leaving 4 bases unmatched. CDR3 loop: CAINQDRGRTDTQYF. Written as DNA, the CDR3 is TGTGCCATCAACCAGGACAGGGGGCGCACAGATACGCAGTATTTT.

The CDR3: CASGTGAQGKLFF. The CDR3 DNA sequence: TGTGCCAGTGGGACAGGGGCGCAAGGAAAACTGTTTTTT. The rearrangement joins TRBV6-5 to TRBJ1-4; 10 nucleotides line up with TRBD1. The CDR3 length is 13 residues. With 9 bases clipped from V and 10 bases from J, the junction kept 8 bases outside the gene matches. Germline V gene data show CDR1 as MNHEY and CDR2 as SVGAGI.

The chain is built from TRBV6-4 and TRBJ1-6; 7 nucleotides align to TRBD1. CDR3 length: 13 residues. From germline, CDR1 is MRHNA and CDR2 SNTAGT. After removal of 6 bases from V and 9 bases from J, the junction contained 5 bases not matched to a gene. CDR3: CASRQGLGSPLHF. CDR3 DNA sequence: TGTGCCAGCAGACAGGGGTTAGGTTCACCCCTCCACTTT.

The chain employs TRBV9 and TRBJ1-5, with a weak D call TRBD1 (5 bases). Germline-derived CDR1 and CDR2 are SGDLS and YYNGEE. Trimming left V 0 bases short and J 7 bases short, with 11 bases between. The CDR3 runs 14 residues. The CDR3 protein is CASSVGGQGQPQHF. In DNA form, the CDR3 reads TGTGCCAGCAGCGTAGGGGGCCAGGGCCAGCCCCAGCATTTT. The full variable domain, with the rest looked up from reference TRBV9 and TRBJ1-5, is DSGVTQTPKHLITATGQRVTLRCSPRSGDLSVYWYQQSLDQGLQFLIQYYNGEERAKGNILERFSAQQFPDLHSELNLSSLELGDSALYFCASSVGGQGQPQHFGDGTRLSIL.

V usage is TRBV7-9 and J usage is TRBJ2-7, with TRBD1 matching 10 bases. Germline lookup yields CDR1 SEHNR and CDR2 FQNEAQ (reference sequence). The CDR3 has 15 residues. Trimming removed 5 bases from V and 5 bases from J; junction bases left unmatched: 9. As DNA, the CDR3 is TGTGCCAGCAGCGTAACCGGGACAGGGGTCGACGAGCAGTACTTC. Amino acid sequence: CASSVTGTGVDEQYF.

The rearrangement joins TRBV28 to TRBJ2-5; D is possibly TRBD1 (8 bases). Trimming pared 4 bases from V and 0 bases from J, leaving 12 bases between. Germline-derived CDR1 and CDR2 are MDHEN and SYDVKM. This CDR3 contains 15 residues. CDR3: CASSYRGGYQETQYF. For the CDR3, the DNA is TGTGCCAGCAGTTACAGGGGGGGTTACCAAGAGACCCAGTACTTC.

The chain uses TRBV6-6 and TRBJ2-7; no definite D call. V lost 2 bases to trimming and J lost 3 bases, with 8 bases between them. This CDR3 has 13 residues. CDR1 MNHNY and CDR2 SVGAGI come from the germline V gene (reference sequence). The CDR3 protein is CASSYVGFYEQYF. In DNA form, the CDR3 reads TGTGCCAGCAGTTACGTCGGGTTCTACGAGCAGTACTTC.

J is TRBJ1-6 and V is TRBV9; the D gene is possibly TRBD1 (5 bases). Per the germline V gene, CDR1 is SGDLS and CDR2 is YYNGEE. The CDR3 covers 15 residues. V was cut by 0 bases and J by 10 bases, with 14 bases left in between. CDR3 nucleotides: TGTGCCAGCAGCGTAGTCCCAGGGATGGGATCACCCCTCCACTTT. This gives the protein CASSVVPGMGSPLHF.

The V and J genes are TRBV18 and TRBJ2-7; D remains ambiguous. Germline values: CDR1 KGHSH, CDR2 LQKENI. Trimming took 0 bases from V and 4 from J, leaving 10 bases between them. There are 14 residues in the CDR3. CDR3 bases: TGTGCCAGCTCACCACCGAGTAGACTTTACGAGCAGTACTTC. As protein: CASSPPSRLYEQYF.

This chain links TRBV5-4 with TRBJ2-3; 8 bases match TRBD2. Per germline, CDR1 SGHNT and CDR2 YYREEE (reference sequence). V trimming: 0 bases; J trimming: 6 bases; junction bases outside the gene matches: 6. The length of the CDR3 is 15 residues. Written as DNA, the CDR3 is TGTGCCAGCAGCTTGGTCGGGAGGGAACCCGATACGCAGTATTTT. It translates to CASSLVGREPDTQYF.

V is TRBV10-2 and J is TRBJ2-7; TRBD2 matches at 10 bases. Unmatched junction bases numbered 6, after V lost 2 bases and J lost 5 bases. CDR1 WSHSY and CDR2 SAAADI come from the germline V gene. The CDR3 is 15 residues long. CDR3 protein: CASSELASGSHEQYF. The CDR3 DNA reads as TGCGCCAGCAGTGAGCTAGCTAGCGGGAGTCACGAGCAGTACTTC.

This rearrangement joins TRBV2 to TRBJ2-5, with no clear D. V was shortened by 2 bases and J by 5 bases, with 9 bases between the two germline ends. The CDR3 has 13 residues. CDR1 is SNHLY, CDR2 FYNNEI, per germline. The CDR3 is CASSENYRETQYF. In DNA, the CDR3 is TGTGCCAGCAGTGAAAACTACCGGGAGACCCAGTACTTC.

This clone was seen a handful of times. The chain links TRBV29-1 to TRBJ2-7; 8 nucleotides line up with TRBD2. This CDR3 comprises 12 residues. The J segment lost 7 bases and the V segment lost 6 bases, leaving 8 bases of the junction unmatched. CDR1 is SQVTM, CDR2 ANQGSEA, per germline. The CDR3 here is CSVPGGAEEQYF. CDR3 in DNA: TGCAGCGTCCCCGGGGGGGCTGAAGAGCAGTACTTC.

The chain combines TRBV2 with TRBJ2-3; no clear D. V was trimmed by 10 bases and J by 9 bases, leaving 14 bases between them. The CDR3 extends over 11 amino acids. CDR1 is SNHLY, CDR2 FYNNEI, per germline. CDR3 loop: CAISPGNTQYF. DNA for the CDR3: TGTGCCATCTCCCCAGGCAACACGCAGTATTTT.

The V gene is TRBV4-3, the J gene TRBJ2-3; D is undetermined. V was cut by 4 bases and J by 1 base, with 15 bases left in between. CDR1 is LGHNA and CDR2 is YSLEER in the germline V gene. The CDR3 is made up of 16 amino acids. This CDR3 is CASSLLRVVGTDTQYF. The DNA for the CDR3 is TGCGCCAGCAGCCTCCTCCGGGTTGTCGGCACAGATACGCAGTATTTT.

The rearrangement links TRBV6-2 or TRBV6-3 to TRBJ1-5; D possibly corresponds to TRBD1 (6 bases). This CDR3 spans 15 amino acids. Germline V gives CDR1 MNHEY, CDR2 SVGEGT. Trimming removed 5 bases at V and 5 bases at J, with 16 bases between. The CDR3 loop reads CASSALRDTDQPQHF. The CDR3 nucleotides are TGTGCCAGCAGTGCCCTCCGGGACACTGATCAGCCCCAGCATTTT.

The CDR3 region has the DNA TGTGCCAGCAGTGGGGGGGATTACGGTGAGCAGTTCTTC. It is translated as CASSGGDYGEQFF. The chain recombines TRBV6-4 with TRBJ2-1, with a tentative D call TRBD2 (6 bases). Trimming removed 4 bases at V and 9 bases at J, with 13 bases between. Germline V CDR1 and CDR2: MRHNA, SNTAGT. The length of the CDR3 is 13 residues.

This chain connects TRBV7-3 to TRBJ2-7, with 7 bases fitting TRBD1. In germline, CDR1 is SGHTA, CDR2 FQGTGA. This CDR3 is 13 amino acids long. The V and J ends lost 2 bases and 2 bases, in that order; junction bases with no gene match: 0. CDR3 in DNA: TGTGCCAGCAGCTTAGACAGGGCCTACGAGCAGTACTTC. This gives the protein CASSLDRAYEQYF.